This T cell receptor beta chain was documented in a study of blood T cells in healthy people across ages. Study conclusions and caveats: More naive CD4+ cells and higher diversity were found in long-lived than in aged donors.

This clonotype appeared a few times. As yet, its antigen is unknown. Trimming took 4 bases from V and 7 from J; bases not matched to a gene: 10. This CDR3 is built from 16 residues. A J-beta primer mix and a sample-barcoded 5' primer were used in a second PCR of roughly 7 to 12 cycles. TCRdb recomputed calls from the 5' RACE reads with MiXCR, one row per CDR3 protein. The table shows 650,000 to 800,000 distinct CDR3 sequences, with roughly 44% occurring only once. Sequenced input: blood. This receptor was obtained from a man between 60 and 75 years old in good health. The V call is TRBV12-3 or TRBV12-4, the J call TRBJ2-1; 10 nucleotides agree with TRBD2. The CDR3 loop is CASSSEVLAGSNEQFF. The DNA of the CDR3 is TGTGCCAGCAGTTCCGAGGTACTAGCGGGGTCGAATGAGCAGTTCTTC.